These 15 T cell receptor beta chains came from one sample sequenced in a study of blood T cell repertoires in COVID-19. Sequencing was performed with immunoSEQ multiplex PCR; in TCRdb, only in-frame clones are kept and a portion is missing. The table includes about 160,000 clones, around four fifths detected once. Sequencing was performed on PBMCs or T cells enriched from blood (not recorded which). All receptors come from a woman aged 45 to 65 who had recovered from COVID-19.

The chain is built from TRBV18 and TRBJ2-3; 8 positions match TRBD2. Germline CDR1 KGHSH, CDR2 LQKENI. This CDR3 has 16 amino acids. Losses at the gene ends were 3 bases for V and 2 bases for J; bases not matched to a gene: 7. The CDR3 DNA reads as TGTGCCAGCTCACCTTCCCTAGCGGGCGCCACAGATACGCAGTATTTT. It codes for CASSPSLAGATDTQYF. Looking up the rest from reference TRBV18 and TRBJ2-3 gives the full variable domain: NAGVMQNPRHLVRRRGQEARLRCSPMKGHSHVYWYRQLPEEGLKFMVYLQKENIIDESGMPKERFSAEFPKEGPSILRIQQVVRGDSAAYFCASSPSLAGATDTQYFGPGTRLTVL.

J is TRBJ1-4 and V is TRBV5-4; TRBD1 might be the D (6 bases). Germline V lookup: CDR1 SGHNT, CDR2 YYREEE (reference sequence). The CDR3 is 16 residues long. V was clipped by 4 bases and J by 6 bases, with 19 bases between them. CDR3 sequence reads: CASSDQQGVGYEKLFF. DNA of the CDR3: TGTGCCAGCAGCGACCAACAGGGAGTAGGATATGAAAAACTGTTTTTT.

This clone was observed a few times. The rearrangement uses TRBV25-1 and TRBJ1-4; TRBD1 might be the D (5 bases). V lost 3 bases and J lost 8, with 16 bases in between. Germline values: CDR1 MGHDK, CDR2 SYGVNS. CDR3 length equals 15 residues. CDR3: CASSDYGGAREKLFF. The CDR3 bases are TGTGCCAGCAGTGATTACGGAGGGGCGCGAGAAAAACTGTTTTTT.

This chain links TRBV9 with TRBJ2-3, with 8 nucleotides matching TRBD2. The trim removed 1 base at V and 5 bases at J, leaving 9 bases unmatched. The CDR3 spans 16 residues. From germline, CDR1 is SGDLS and CDR2 YYNGEE. Written as DNA, the CDR3 is TGTGCCAGCAGCGTACGGAGACCGGGGGGGATAGATACGCAGTATTTT. Translation gives CASSVRRPGGIDTQYF.

J is TRBJ2-1 and V is TRBV3-1 (or the pseudogene TRBV3-2); tentative D call: TRBD2 (5 bases). The germline CDR1 and CDR2 sequences are LGHDT and YNNKEL (reference sequence). Trimming stripped 5 bases from V and 1 base from J, with 12 bases between. The CDR3 spans 15 residues. The CDR3 DNA reads TGTGCCAGCAGCAGGGTAGCGCGGTCCTACAATGAGCAGTTCTTC. This codes for CASSRVARSYNEQFF.

The chain has TRBV7-2 and TRBJ2-2; D not certain. The V gene's germline CDR1 is SGHTA and CDR2 FQGNSA. There are 14 residues in the CDR3. Trimming shortened V by 1 base and J by 4 bases, and 7 bases separated the two germline ends. The CDR3 here is CASSLGLVTGELFF. The CDR3 nucleotides read TGTGCCAGCAGCTTAGGGCTAGTCACCGGGGAGCTGTTTTTT. Combining the CDR3 with reference TRBV7-2 and TRBJ2-2 gives the whole variable domain GAGVSQSPSNKVTEKGKDVELRCDPISGHTALYWYRQSLGQGLEFLIYFQGNSAPDKSGLPSDRFSAERTGGSVSTLTIQRTQQEDSAVYLCASSLGLVTGELFFGEGSRLTVL.

V and J are TRBV9 and TRBJ2-7; 9 bases fit TRBD1. V gave up 4 bases and J gave up 3 bases; unmatched junction bases: 11. The CDR3 has 16 amino acids. Germline CDR1 is SGDLS and CDR2 is YYNGEE. CDR3 sequence (DNA): TGTGCCAGCAGCCGGGAAACAGGGACAGGGATCTACGAGCAGTACTTC. Protein product: CASSRETGTGIYEQYF.

The chain uses TRBV9 and TRBJ2-3; D is uncertain. V lost 0 bases, J lost 2 bases, and 7 bases lay in between. Germline V gene lookup returns CDR1 SGDLS and CDR2 YYNGEE. The CDR3 extends over 14 amino acids. The CDR3 DNA follows: TGTGCCAGCAGCGTAGGTGGCCCCACAGATACGCAGTATTTT. Protein product: CASSVGGPTDTQYF.

V is TRBV28 and J is TRBJ2-2; D is uncertain. The germline V gene encodes CDR1 MDHEN and CDR2 SYDVKM. The V and J ends lost 10 bases and 3 bases respectively, with 18 bases between them. The CDR3 has 15 amino acids. For the CDR3, the DNA is TGTGCCACCACCCACCCTTCCCGGGACACCGGGGAGCTGTTTTTT. Amino acids: CATTHPSRDTGELFF.

V gene TRBV5-1 combines with J gene TRBJ1-2; D unresolved. This CDR3 is 15 amino acids long. V shed 1 base and J shed 0 bases, with 10 bases lying between them. The V gene's germline CDR1 is SGHRS and CDR2 YFSETQ. CDR3 sequence: CASSLPSGANYGYTF. DNA of the CDR3: TGCGCCAGCAGCTTGCCTTCGGGAGCTAACTATGGCTACACCTTC.

The chain combines TRBV5-1 with TRBJ1-6, with D perhaps TRBD1 (6 bases). V was shortened by 7 bases and J by 7 bases, with 15 bases between the two germline ends. The germline gives CDR1 SGHRS, CDR2 YFSETQ. This CDR3 is 14 amino acids long. CDR3 DNA: TGCGCCAGCGCCTCGGACAGTGCCAATTCACCCCTCCACTTT. Encoded protein: CASASDSANSPLHF.

This chain uses TRBV18 with TRBJ2-7; 7 positions match TRBD1. Germline CDR1 is KGHSH and CDR2 is LQKENI. J gave up 6 bases and V 3 bases, and 2 bases lay outside the gene matches. This CDR3 has 12 residues. The CDR3 DNA follows: TGTGCCAGCTCACCTACAGGGGCCGAGCAGTACTTC. This encodes CASSPTGAEQYF. The full variable domain, its missing parts supplied by reference TRBV18 and TRBJ2-7, is NAGVMQNPRHLVRRRGQEARLRCSPMKGHSHVYWYRQLPEEGLKFMVYLQKENIIDESGMPKERFSAEFPKEGPSILRIQQVVRGDSAAYFCASSPTGAEQYFGPGTRLTVT.

CDR3 protein: CASSESVTLNTEAFF. CDR3 DNA: TGTGCCAGCAGTGAATCCGTGACTCTTAACACTGAAGCTTTCTTT. V gene TRBV6-1 combines with J gene TRBJ1-1; D call uncertain. Trimming pared 2 bases from V and 2 bases from J, leaving 12 bases between. CDR1 is MNHNS, CDR2 SASEGT, per germline. The length of the CDR3 is 15 residues.

V and J are TRBV4-2 and TRBJ1-1; D is undetermined. This CDR3 is 15 amino acids long. Germline V lookup: CDR1 LGHNA, CDR2 YNFKEQ. V gave up 0 bases and J gave up 7 bases, with 15 bases separating them. This chain's CDR3 is CASSQESLVPLEAFF. The CDR3 coding sequence is TGTGCCAGCAGCCAAGAAAGTTTAGTACCGCTTGAAGCTTTCTTT.

The rearrangement uses TRBV7-2 and TRBJ1-2; D perhaps matches TRBD1 (5 bases). V was cut by 3 bases and J by 0 bases, with 11 bases left in between. The CDR3 runs 15 residues. The germline V gene encodes CDR1 SGHTA and CDR2 FQGNSA. The CDR3 region is CASSFRDRTNYGYTF. CDR3 nucleotide sequence: TGTGCCAGCAGCTTCCGCGACAGAACTAACTATGGCTACACCTTC.